Listed here is a single TCR beta chain. What it recognizes is unknown. The CDR3 totals 16 residues. The V gene lost 3 bases and the J gene lost 0 bases, with 14 bases spanning the gap. CDR1 and CDR2 (germline): MGHRA, YSYEKL. An Oncomine TCR Beta short-read assay was used to sequence the DNA from cultured CD4+ T cells. Using its own MiXCR run on the PCR reads, TCRdb lists one record per CDR3 protein. This table has 8,500 to 11,000 distinct CDR3 sequences, roughly 64% appearing once. The source of the sample is a study of vaccination and CD4 T cells after COVID-19. Described treatment: roughly ten-day PBMC culture with coronavirus spike peptide pools or control peptides (ViraFEST assay).

The specimen was CD4+ T cells from blood, cultured in vitro. This TCR was recovered from a human donor who had recovered from COVID-19. This rearrangement joins TRBV4-1 to TRBJ2-5; the D gene is possibly TRBD2 (6 bases). In DNA form, the CDR3 reads TGCGCCAGCAGCCACATTCGAAGCGGGTACCAAGAGACCCAGTACTTC. This codes for CASSHIRSGYQETQYF.